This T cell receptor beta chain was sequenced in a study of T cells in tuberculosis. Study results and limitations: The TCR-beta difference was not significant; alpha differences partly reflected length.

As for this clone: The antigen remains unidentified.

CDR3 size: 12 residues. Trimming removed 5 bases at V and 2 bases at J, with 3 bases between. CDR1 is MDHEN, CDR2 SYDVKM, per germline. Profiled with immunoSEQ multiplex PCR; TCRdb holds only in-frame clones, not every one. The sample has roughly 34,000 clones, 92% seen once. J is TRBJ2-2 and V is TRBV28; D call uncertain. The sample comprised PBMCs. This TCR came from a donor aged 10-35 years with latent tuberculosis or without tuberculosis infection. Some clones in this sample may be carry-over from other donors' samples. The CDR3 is CASSLNTGELFF. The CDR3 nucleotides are TGTGCCAGCAGTCTCAACACCGGGGAGCTGTTTTTT.